One sample yielded the 27 T cell receptor beta chains listed below, sequenced in a study of blood T cells in healthy people across ages (dated by TCRdb to 2014 to 2015). Libraries were built with 5' RACE. These reads were obtained on an Illumina HiSeq 2500. A second roughly 6 to 11 cycle PCR used a sample-barcoded 5' primer and a J-beta primer mix. TCRdb itself trimmed the public reads at Q25 with fastp, ran MiXCR and retained productive beta chains. Each record represents a unique CDR3 protein, reported with the most common genes and DNA among its rows. This sample comprises approximately 800,000 distinct CDR3 sequences, roughly 25% of them detected only once. The top ten constitute 3% of the sample. The sample also formed part of further work on T cells of mothers and their children.

Sequencing was done on a sample of blood. The receptors stem from a boy between 10 and 17 years old in good health.

CDR3 residues: CASGRTGTGNTIYF. CDR3 nucleotide sequence: TGTGCCAGCGGTCGGACGGGGACTGGAAACACCATATATTTT. This chain joins TRBV19 and TRBJ1-3; the D is unclear. The CDR3 extends over 14 amino acids. V was trimmed by 9 bases and J by 2 bases, leaving 14 bases between them. Germline CDR1 is LNHDA and CDR2 is SQIVND (reference sequence).

This clonotype appeared a few times. This rearrangement joins TRBV5-1 to TRBJ2-7; 8 bases agree with TRBD2. Losses at the gene ends were 0 bases for V and 7 bases for J; bases not matched to a gene: 9. There are 15 residues in the CDR3. From germline, CDR1 is SGHRS and CDR2 YFSETQ. CDR3 sequence reads: CASSLGGTRSGEQYF. The CDR3 coding sequence is TGCGCCAGCAGCTTGGGAGGGACTAGGAGTGGTGAGCAGTACTTC.

This clonotype was picked up a small number of times. The chain uses TRBV7-9 and TRBJ2-7, with TRBD1 as a possible D gene (5 bases). The CDR3 runs to 15 residues. V was pared by 5 bases and J by 0 bases, with 14 bases between. CDR1 is SEHNR and CDR2 is FQNEAQ in the germline V gene (reference sequence). The DNA for the CDR3 is TGTGCCAGCAGCCCCCAAGGGGCTAGCTCCTACGAGCAGTACTTC. Protein: CASSPQGASSYEQYF.

CDR3 protein: CASSLVAGESDTQYF. CDR3 DNA: TGTGCCAGCAGCTTGGTAGCGGGAGAATCAGATACGCAGTATTTT. The genes are TRBV7-6 and TRBJ2-3; 9 bases map to TRBD2. The V gene's germline CDR1 is SGHVS and CDR2 FNYEAQ. The CDR3 runs to 15 residues. The V and J ends lost 3 bases and 4 bases, in that order; junction bases with no gene match: 5.

This clonotype was picked up a small number of times. The V gene is TRBV12-3 or TRBV12-4, the J gene TRBJ2-3, with D maybe TRBD2 (7 bases). The CDR3 has 14 amino acids. Trimming pared 9 bases from V and 2 bases from J, leaving 15 bases between. CDR3 protein: CASSRGGVTDTQYF. The CDR3 nucleotides read TGTGCCAGTTCGAGGGGGGGAGTCACAGATACGCAGTATTTT.

This CDR3 is CASLSGGAGEAQYF. The DNA for the CDR3 is TGTGCCAGTCTTAGCGGGGGGGCCGGGGAGGCCCAGTACTTC. The V and J genes are TRBV6-1 and TRBJ2-5; 11 bases map to TRBD2. The V gene end was trimmed by 9 bases and the J gene end by 9 bases; junction bases not matched to a gene: 12. CDR3 length: 14 amino acids. Germline V gives CDR1 MNHNS, CDR2 SASEGT.

This clonotype was observed a few times. The chain employs TRBV7-2 and TRBJ1-2; TRBD1 aligns across 12 bases. Germline lookup yields CDR1 SGHTA and CDR2 FQGNSA. CDR3 length equals 17 residues. V lost 5 bases to trimming and J lost 2 bases; unmatched junction nucleotides: 9. The CDR3 here is CASSLVSGTGGNYGYTF. The DNA of the CDR3 is TGTGCCAGCAGCCTAGTCTCTGGGACAGGGGGCAACTATGGCTACACCTTC.

Regarding this clonotype: The junction shows a germline mismatch at one end, possibly a read error. This chain connects TRBV29-1 to TRBJ1-2; perhaps TRBD1 as D (5 bases). CDR1 is SQVTM, CDR2 ANQGSEA, per germline. The CDR3 is made up of 11 amino acids. CDR3 nucleotide sequence: TGCAGCGCTTCCCCCTCCGACAGTTTGAACTTC. It specifies CSASPSDSLNF. The variable domain in full, with the rest retrieved from reference TRBV29-1 and TRBJ1-2, is SAVISQKPSRDICQRGTSLTIQCQVDSQVTMMFWYRQQPGQSLTLIATANQGSEATYESGFVIDKFPISRPNLTFSTLTVSNMSPEDSSIYLCSASPSDSLNFGSGTRLTVV.

The rearrangement joins TRBV29-1 to TRBJ2-1; TRBD2 agrees at 7 bases. The trim removed 6 bases at V and 7 bases at J, leaving 18 bases unmatched. CDR1 SQVTM and CDR2 ANQGSEA come from the germline V gene. CDR3 length: 16 amino acids. The CDR3 nucleotides read TGCAGCGTGATTAAGGGGCCGGTGGGGGGAGGGAATGAGCAGTTCTTC. It yields the protein CSVIKGPVGGGNEQFF.

V and J are TRBV24-1 and TRBJ2-7; D call uncertain. The CDR3 is 14 residues long. The V gene lost 6 bases and the J gene lost 3 bases, with 14 bases spanning the gap. Germline CDR1 reads KGHDR; CDR2 reads SFDVKD. CDR3 sequence reads: CATSPPDAVYEQYF. The CDR3 DNA follows: TGTGCCACCAGTCCACCCGACGCGGTCTACGAGCAGTACTTC.

The J gene is TRBJ2-5, the V gene TRBV7-9; D may be TRBD2 (6 bases). This CDR3 has 11 amino acids. Per the germline V gene, CDR1 is SEHNR and CDR2 is FQNEAQ (reference sequence). V was pared by 5 bases and J by 11 bases, with 12 bases between. CDR3 bases: TGTGCCAGCAGCGCCTCGGGGGAGCAGTACTTC. Translating it yields CASSASGEQYF. Filled out from reference TRBV7-9 and TRBJ2-5, the complete variable domain reads DTGVSQNPRHKITKRGQNVTFRCDPISEHNRLYWYRQTLGQGPEFLTYFQNEAQLEKSRLLSDRFSAERPKGSFSTLEIQRTEQGDSAMYLCASSASGEQYFGPGTRLLVL.

V is TRBV4-1 and J is TRBJ1-4; D gene unclear. The CDR3 spans 15 residues. Germline-derived CDR1 and CDR2 are MGHRA and YSYEKL. Between the trimmed V and J ends, which lost 0 bases and 8 bases, there was a span of 13 bases. This chain's CDR3 is CASSQDLTTEEKLFF. Here the CDR3 DNA reads TGCGCCAGCAGCCAAGATCTGACCACCGAGGAAAAACTGTTTTTT.

This clonotype was detected only a few times. This chain links TRBV12-3 or TRBV12-4 with TRBJ2-7; tentatively, D is TRBD2 (5 bases). The CDR3 totals 13 residues. The V end lost 1 base, the J end lost 5 bases, and 9 bases lay between the germline ends. In DNA form, the CDR3 reads TGTGCCAGCAGTTTAGGGGAGAGGGACGAGCAGTACTTC. This codes for CASSLGERDEQYF.

This clonotype has a handful of counts. The chain joins TRBV25-1 to TRBJ2-1, with 7 nucleotides matching TRBD2. Unmatched junction bases numbered 10, after V lost 8 bases and J lost 9 bases. This CDR3 is built from 13 residues. Germline assignment: CDR1 MGHDK and CDR2 SYGVNS. CDR3 residues: CASGAGTTGEQFF. The CDR3 DNA reads TGTGCCAGCGGTGCCGGGACTACGGGTGAGCAGTTCTTC. The full variable domain, rest sourced from reference TRBV25-1 and TRBJ2-1, is EADIYQTPRYLVIGTGKKITLECSQTMGHDKMYWYQQDPGMELHLIHYSYGVNSTEKGDLSSESTVSRIRTEHFPLTLESARPSHTSQYLCASGAGTTGEQFFGPGTRLTVL.

The chain uses TRBV7-8 and TRBJ2-1, with D tentatively TRBD1 or TRBD2 (5 bases each). TRBJ2-7 explains the end of the DNA better; the J call may be wrong. The CDR3 consists of 15 residues. CDR1 and CDR2 (germline): SGHVS, FQNEAQ. CDR3 nucleotides: TGTGCCAGCAGCTTGCTACGGGACCGACCCTACGAGCAGTACTTC. Translation: CASSLLRDRPYEQYF.

The chain links TRBV14 to TRBJ2-5; D is perhaps TRBD1 (6 bases). The germline V gene encodes CDR1 SGHDN and CDR2 FVKESK. This CDR3 is built from 14 residues. The V gene lost 7 bases and the J gene lost 1 base, with 13 bases spanning the gap. The CDR3 nucleotides are TGTGCCAGCACCCGCGGACAGTTCCAAGAGACCCAGTACTTC. It specifies CASTRGQFQETQYF.

This clonotype was seen more than once but under ten times. This chain links TRBV20-1 with TRBJ2-1; D is perhaps TRBD1 (5 bases). V lost 2 bases and J 6 bases, leaving 11 bases between the germline ends. Germline values: CDR1 DFQATT, CDR2 SNEGSKA (reference sequence). The CDR3 has 13 residues. The CDR3 is CSARSARVNEQFF. The CDR3 coding sequence is TGCAGTGCTAGATCCGCCAGGGTCAATGAGCAGTTCTTC.

This clonotype was detected a few times. J is TRBJ1-4 and V is TRBV7-8; D not certain. The CDR3 has 14 residues. Between the trimmed V and J ends, which lost 0 bases and 6 bases, there was a span of 8 bases. Looked up from germline, CDR1 is SGHVS and CDR2 is FQNEAQ. CDR3: CASSLAPADEKLFF. CDR3 DNA sequence: TGTGCCAGCAGCTTAGCGCCGGCAGATGAAAAACTGTTTTTT.

The chain joins TRBV6-6 to TRBJ1-1, with D possibly matching TRBD1 (5 bases). CDR1 MNHNY and CDR2 SVGAGI come from the germline V gene (reference sequence). The germline V and J ends were trimmed by 0 bases and 4 bases, with 6 bases remaining between them. This CDR3 is 13 amino acids long. CDR3 bases: TGTGCCAGCAGTTACTCAGGGGCCACTGAAGCTTTCTTT. Encoded protein: CASSYSGATEAFF.

The V and J genes are TRBV7-3 and TRBJ1-1, with 7 bases identical to TRBD1. With V trimmed by 5 bases and J by 4 bases, 7 bases remained unmatched. From germline, CDR1 is SGHTA and CDR2 FQGTGA. This CDR3 is 14 amino acids long. The CDR3 loop is CASSPGGIGTEAFF. The CDR3 coding sequence is TGTGCCAGCAGCCCAGGGGGGATAGGCACTGAAGCTTTCTTT.

The chain joins TRBV20-1 to TRBJ2-3; D is ambiguous. The germline V gene encodes CDR1 DFQATT and CDR2 SNEGSKA (reference sequence). The V end lost 5 bases, the J end lost 0 bases, and 6 bases lay between the germline ends. The CDR3 is 12 amino acids. Here the CDR3 DNA reads TGCAGTGCTCCCATCAGCACAGATACGCAGTATTTT. Its translation is CSAPISTDTQYF.

Only a few counts were recorded for this clonotype. The CDR3 spells CASSLVDPQAHEQYF. CDR3 sequence (DNA): TGCGCCAGCAGCTTGGTTGACCCTCAGGCCCACGAGCAGTACTTC. This chain links TRBV5-1 with TRBJ2-5; no clear D gene. Gene TRBJ2-7 matches the end of the DNA better, so the J call may be wrong. Germline V CDR1 and CDR2: SGHRS, YFSETQ. The CDR3 loop spans 15 amino acids.

The sample holds a few counts of this clonotype. The chain carries TRBV5-5 and TRBJ2-7, with 7 positions matching TRBD1. CDR1 is SGHKS, CDR2 YYEKEE, per germline (reference sequence). Losses at the gene ends were 4 bases for V and 0 bases for J; bases not matched to a gene: 7. The CDR3 runs 15 residues. The CDR3 bases are TGTGCCAGCAGCGTACAGGGGACCGCCTCCTACGAGCAGTACTTC. It encodes CASSVQGTASYEQYF.

The chain couples TRBV5-1 to TRBJ2-5; TRBD2 matches at 10 bases. From germline, CDR1 is SGHRS and CDR2 YFSETQ. This CDR3 comprises 16 residues. J gave up 2 bases and V 3 bases, and 7 bases lay outside the gene matches. The CDR3, as DNA: TGCGCCAGCAGCTCCGGGGCTAGCGGGGGACAAGAGACCCAGTACTTC. Protein product: CASSSGASGGQETQYF.

This clonotype was picked up a small number of times. The chain is built from TRBV5-1 and TRBJ2-1; D might be TRBD2 (6 bases). Trimming took 1 base from V and 4 from J, leaving 12 bases between them. CDR1 SGHRS and CDR2 YFSETQ come from the germline V gene. CDR3 length: 15 residues. The CDR3 protein is CASSLIADKYNEQFF. The CDR3 region has the DNA TGCGCCAGCAGCTTGATAGCGGATAAGTACAATGAGCAGTTCTTC.

This clonotype showed up just a few times. The rearrangement joins TRBV28 to TRBJ2-1; D may be TRBD1 (6 bases). The length of the CDR3 is 13 residues. The germline gives CDR1 MDHEN, CDR2 SYDVKM. V lost 6 bases, J lost 13 bases, and 19 bases lay in between. CDR3 region: CASSPPPGAGQFF. As DNA, the CDR3 is TGTGCCAGCAGCCCACCCCCAGGGGCTGGTCAGTTCTTC.

The V and J genes are TRBV12-3 or TRBV12-4 and TRBJ2-7; tentative D call: TRBD1 (6 bases). V shed 7 bases and J shed 2 bases, with 15 bases lying between them. The CDR3 runs to 14 residues. The CDR3 spells CASTQAQGPYEQYF. In nucleotides, the CDR3 is TGTGCCAGCACCCAAGCACAGGGTCCCTACGAGCAGTACTTC.